A single sample gave rise to the 27 T cell receptor beta chains below, sequenced in a study of CD8 T cells in Susac syndrome. After extraction with the RNeasy kit, about 0.45 to 1 ug of the RNA was reverse transcribed using random hexamers. Each CDR3 protein is one row after TCRdb ran MiXCR on the immunoSEQ multiplex PCR reads. Here the sample spans 210,000 or so distinct CDR3 sequences, approximately 90% being singletons. Sequencing used CD8+ T cells from PBMCs. The receptor set was obtained from a human donor with multiple sclerosis.

V usage is TRBV24-1 and J usage is TRBJ2-1; 9 positions match TRBD1. The CDR3 contains 16 residues. Germline loops: CDR1 KGHDR, CDR2 SFDVKD. J lost 4 bases, V lost 2 bases, and 5 bases had no gene match. The CDR3 coding sequence is TGTGCCACCAGTGATTCCACAGGGGGCAGGTACAATGAGCAGTTCTTC. This encodes CATSDSTGGRYNEQFF.

The chain is built from TRBV13 and TRBJ2-1; no definite D call. This CDR3 is 13 amino acids long. V was cut by 1 base and J by 7 bases, with 8 bases left in between. Germline V CDR1 and CDR2: PRHDT, FYEKMQ (reference sequence). In DNA, the CDR3 is TGTGCCAGCAGCTTAGAGCTAAGGAATGAGCAGTTCTTC. This codes for CASSLELRNEQFF.

This chain joins TRBV4-2 and TRBJ1-2; D gene ambiguous. With 5 bases removed from V and 8 bases from J, the gap between germline ends came to 18 bases. The CDR3 extends over 14 amino acids. The V gene's germline CDR1 is LGHNA and CDR2 YNFKEQ. CDR3 coding DNA: TGTGCCAGCAGCAGCCCGCGAGGTGCGTCGGGCTACACCTTC. Its translation is CASSSPRGASGYTF.

This clonotype was recorded a few times. V and J are TRBV6-1 and TRBJ1-4; tentatively, D is TRBD1 (6 bases). From germline, CDR1 is MNHNS and CDR2 SASEGT. CDR3 size: 15 residues. V shed 6 bases and J shed 8 bases, with 19 bases lying between them. In DNA, the CDR3 is TGTGCCAGCAGCAACCCCGGACAGCAATGGGAAAAACTGTTTTTT. Translating it yields CASSNPGQQWEKLFF.

This chain connects TRBV9 to TRBJ1-1; D remains unclear. V was pared by 0 bases and J by 0 bases, with 9 bases between. CDR1 and CDR2 from the germline V gene are SGDLS and YYNGEE. This CDR3 spans 15 amino acids. CDR3: CASSVDGIMNTEAFF. The CDR3 region has the DNA TGTGCCAGCAGCGTAGACGGCATCATGAACACTGAAGCTTTCTTT.

Here the CDR3 reads CASSMTASGNTIYF. The CDR3 bases are TGTGCCAGCAGTATGACGGCCTCTGGAAACACCATATATTTT. This chain links TRBV12-3 or TRBV12-4 with TRBJ1-3; no clear D. V was clipped by 5 bases and J by 0 bases, with 8 bases between them. The CDR3 runs to 14 residues.

The chain joins TRBV7-9 to TRBJ2-1, with TRBD2 matching over 9 bases. Germline CDR1 SEHNR, CDR2 FQNEAQ (reference sequence). The ends lost 7 bases at V and 13 bases at J; junction bases unmatched: 8. The CDR3 consists of 12 residues. CDR3 in DNA: TGTGCCAGCACCCACGCCGGGACTAGCCAGTTCTTC. It encodes CASTHAGTSQFF.

The rearrangement uses TRBV11-2 and TRBJ2-1; D gene uncertain. There are 12 residues in the CDR3. V shed 1 base and J shed 9 bases, with 7 bases lying between them. The V gene's germline CDR1 is SGHAT and CDR2 FQNNGV. The chain's CDR3 is CASSLGVPEQFF. CDR3 DNA: TGTGCCAGCAGCTTAGGTGTACCTGAGCAGTTCTTC.

The CDR3 coding sequence is TGTGCCATCGCTGGGACAGGGGGGGAAAACATTCAGTACTTC. Translation: CAIAGTGGENIQYF. The V and J genes are TRBV10-3 and TRBJ2-4; TRBD1 agrees at 11 bases. Germline assignment: CDR1 ENHRY and CDR2 SYGVKD. Unmatched junction bases numbered 5, after V lost 8 bases and J lost 5 bases. This CDR3 has 14 amino acids.

This sequence joins TRBV6-6 and TRBJ2-1; D might be TRBD2 (6 bases). V was clipped by 6 bases and J by 3 bases, with 12 bases between them. This CDR3 region has 14 residues. The germline V gene encodes CDR1 MNHNY and CDR2 SVGAGI (reference sequence). CDR3 in amino acids: CASSGSSGYNEQFF. CDR3 coding DNA: TGTGCCAGCAGCGGGAGTAGCGGCTACAATGAGCAGTTCTTC.

The chain combines TRBV11-2 with TRBJ2-1; 7 bases align to TRBD2. V lost 3 bases to trimming and J lost 6 bases; unmatched junction nucleotides: 8. Germline assignment: CDR1 SGHAT and CDR2 FQNNGV. The CDR3 is 15 residues long. CDR3 in DNA: TGTGCCAGCAGCTTGAGTGAGGGCGGGAGCAATGAGCAGTTCTTC. Its translation is CASSLSEGGSNEQFF.

The chain carries TRBV3-1 and TRBJ1-2; the match to TRBD1 covers 7 bases. V trimming: 4 bases; J trimming: 5 bases; junction bases outside the gene matches: 10. This CDR3 comprises 15 residues. Per germline, CDR1 LGHDT and CDR2 YNNKEL (reference sequence). This chain's CDR3 is CASSPEDRMEYGYTF. The CDR3 nucleotides read TGTGCCAGCAGCCCTGAGGACAGGATGGAGTATGGCTACACCTTC.

For the CDR3, the DNA is TGTGCCAGCAGCCCAGACCCGGGGGATACGCAGTATTTT. Encoded protein: CASSPDPGDTQYF. This chain connects TRBV7-6 to TRBJ2-3; D is perhaps TRBD2 (5 bases). This CDR3 has 13 amino acids. V lost 5 bases to trimming and J lost 6 bases, with 12 bases between them. Germline values: CDR1 SGHVS, CDR2 FNYEAQ.

The gene calls are TRBV20-1 and TRBJ1-1; D possibly corresponds to TRBD1 (5 bases). Germline V gene lookup returns CDR1 DFQATT and CDR2 SNEGSKA (reference sequence). The CDR3 extends over 17 amino acids. The germline V and J ends were trimmed by 0 bases and 5 bases, with 22 bases remaining between them. The CDR3 DNA follows: TGCAGTGCTAGAGATCCCGGCGGGGAAAGTGGGGGAACTGAAGCTTTCTTT. This codes for CSARDPGGESGGTEAFF.

This clonotype was seen a few times. This rearrangement joins TRBV12-3 or TRBV12-4 to TRBJ1-2; unclear D gene. The CDR3 has 13 residues. V lost 5 bases and J lost 2, with 9 bases in between. This CDR3 reads CASSRQSNYGYTF. The CDR3 bases are TGTGCCAGCAGTAGGCAGAGCAACTATGGCTACACCTTC.

The chain joins TRBV5-6 to TRBJ1-1; tentatively, D is TRBD1 (6 bases). V was pared by 0 bases and J by 0 bases, with 18 bases between. The V gene's germline CDR1 is SGHDT and CDR2 YYEEEE. The length of the CDR3 is 18 residues. As DNA, the CDR3 is TGTGCCAGCAGCTTGGGGAGTTTTGTGGCAGGGGTGAACACTGAAGCTTTCTTT. The encoded protein is CASSLGSFVAGVNTEAFF.

The chain is built from TRBV7-9 and TRBJ1-1; D unresolved. Germline V gene lookup returns CDR1 SEHNR and CDR2 FQNEAQ (reference sequence). CDR3 length: 11 amino acids. V was clipped by 5 bases and J by 11 bases, with 12 bases between them. The CDR3 loop reads CASSGRGRAFF. The CDR3 DNA reads as TGTGCCAGCAGCGGGAGAGGTCGGGCTTTCTTT.

The rearrangement links TRBV5-6 to TRBJ1-4; no clear D. The CDR3 is made up of 12 amino acids. Germline assignment: CDR1 SGHDT and CDR2 YYEEEE. Trimming left V 3 bases short and J 6 bases short, with 6 bases between. CDR3 DNA sequence: TGTGCCAGCAGCTCGGCGGATGAAAAACTGTTTTTT. This translates into CASSSADEKLFF.

The V gene is TRBV7-3, the J gene TRBJ2-1; D is possibly TRBD1 or TRBD2 (6 bases each). Per germline, CDR1 SGHTA and CDR2 FQGTGA. The CDR3 is 17 amino acids. V dropped 0 bases and J dropped 5 bases, with 17 bases sitting between them. The CDR3 reads CASSLTLSGAINNEQFF. The CDR3, as DNA: TGTGCCAGCAGCTTAACTCTTTCGGGGGCTATAAACAATGAGCAGTTCTTC. Using reference TRBV7-3 and TRBJ2-1 for the parts outside the CDR3, the full variable domain is GAGVSQTPSNKVTEKGKYVELRCDPISGHTALYWYRQSLGQGPEFLIYFQGTGAADDSGLPNDRFFAVRPEGSVSTLKIQRTERGDSAVYLCASSLTLSGAINNEQFFGPGTRLTVL.

Notes on this clonotype: The junction and the germline gene differ at one end; a read error may be behind it. The chain is built from TRBV7-7 and TRBJ2-2; 7 bases map to TRBD1. Germline CDR1 is SSHAT and CDR2 is FNYEAQ (reference sequence). CDR3 length: 15 amino acids. CDR3 residues: CASSFGQEAAGELFF. Written as DNA, the CDR3 is TGTGCTAGCAGCTTCGGACAGGAAGCCGCCGGGGAGCTGTTTTTT.

This chain uses TRBV12-3 or TRBV12-4 with TRBJ1-5, with 7 bases matching TRBD1. J gave up 5 bases and V 5 bases, and 6 bases lay outside the gene matches. The CDR3 consists of 14 residues. CDR3 sequence (DNA): TGTGCCAGCAGTCCGACAGGGCCTTATCAGCCCCAGCATTTT. It specifies CASSPTGPYQPQHF.

The chain uses TRBV9 and TRBJ2-7; 10 bases line up with TRBD2. The CDR3 loop spans 14 amino acids. Germline assignment: CDR1 SGDLS and CDR2 YYNGEE. V was pared by 3 bases and J by 6 bases, with 6 bases of the junction left unmatched. The DNA for the CDR3 is TGTGCCAGCAGCGCCACTAGCGGGACCGGCGAGCAGTACTTC. Translation gives CASSATSGTGEQYF. The whole variable domain, remainder taken from reference TRBV9 and TRBJ2-7, is DSGVTQTPKHLITATGQRVTLRCSPRSGDLSVYWYQQSLDQGLQFLIQYYNGEERAKGNILERFSAQQFPDLHSELNLSSLELGDSALYFCASSATSGTGEQYFGPGTRLTVT.

The V and J genes are TRBV2 and TRBJ1-3; 10 nucleotides line up with TRBD1. V lost 3 bases, J lost 2 bases, and 1 base stayed unmatched. CDR1 and CDR2 (germline): SNHLY, FYNNEI. The CDR3 is made up of 15 amino acids. This CDR3 reads CASSEGTGAGNTIYF. CDR3 bases: TGTGCCAGCAGTGAGGGGACAGGGGCTGGAAACACCATATATTTT.

CDR3 bases: TGTGCCAGCAGTGAGGGAGCGGTCGATGAGCAGTTCTTC. Its protein is CASSEGAVDEQFF. This chain uses TRBV2 with TRBJ2-1; D perhaps matches TRBD2 (5 bases). CDR1 and CDR2 (germline): SNHLY, FYNNEI. The CDR3 runs to 13 residues. V lost 3 bases and J lost 8, with 11 bases in between.

This clonotype was counted a few times. J is TRBJ2-1 and V is TRBV12-3 or TRBV12-4; D not resolved. The CDR3 totals 12 residues. V was clipped by 5 bases and J by 8 bases, with 10 bases between them. This CDR3 reads CASSLPGDEQFF. In DNA form, the CDR3 reads TGTGCCAGCAGTCTCCCTGGGGATGAGCAGTTCTTC.

The rearrangement joins TRBV4-2 to TRBJ2-4, with 7 bases aligning to TRBD2. Per germline, CDR1 LGHNA and CDR2 YNFKEQ. The junction had 6 bases not matched to a gene; V was cut back by 4 bases and J by 0 bases. The CDR3 is 16 amino acids. The CDR3 region is CASSLGEGLAKNIQYF. The DNA of the CDR3 is TGTGCCAGCAGCCTGGGGGAGGGTCTAGCCAAAAACATTCAGTACTTC.

This clonotype has only one observation. V is TRBV11-1 and J is TRBJ2-7, with D possibly being TRBD1 (6 bases). This CDR3 contains 12 residues. From germline, CDR1 is SGHAT and CDR2 FQDESV (reference sequence). The V gene lost 4 bases and the J gene lost 6 bases, with 10 bases spanning the gap. The CDR3 region has the DNA TGTGCCAGCAGCTGGACAGACGGCGAGCAGTACTTC. Its translation is CASSWTDGEQYF.